The 3 T cell receptor beta chains below were found in one sample sequenced in a study of response to subunit inactivated influenza vaccine. Using its own MiXCR run on the RT-PCR reads, TCRdb lists one record per CDR3 protein. Among around 760,000 distinct CDR3 sequences listed, 14% were seen once. This specimen consisted of PBMCs from blood, obtained about 14 days before vaccination. The receptor source for this set is a man aged 45-60 years who received an inactivated influenza vaccine.

The chain uses TRBV12-3 or TRBV12-4 and TRBJ2-5; D is ambiguous. The germline V and J ends were trimmed by 5 bases and 7 bases, with 5 bases remaining between them. This CDR3 region has 10 residues. The CDR3 sequence is CASSGVTQYF. The CDR3 coding sequence is TGTGCCAGCAGTGGTGTGACCCAGTACTTC.

This clonotype was counted a few times. The rearrangement uses TRBV9 and TRBJ2-1; the match to TRBD1 covers 7 bases. V was clipped by 0 bases and J by 12 bases; unmatched bases: 12. CDR3 length: 15 amino acids. In germline, CDR1 is SGDLS, CDR2 YYNGEE. The CDR3 nucleotides read TGTGCCAGCAGCGTAGGGTCAGGGGGAAGAGAAGGGCAGTTCTTC. This codes for CASSVGSGGREGQFF.

This clonotype was seen a few times. CDR3 sequence (DNA): TGTGCCAGCAGCGGGTCCTTCACAGATACGCAGTATTTT. It encodes CASSGSFTDTQYF. The chain employs TRBV9 and TRBJ2-3; D not certain. V was cut by 3 bases and J by 2 bases, with 7 bases left in between. CDR3 length: 13 residues. Germline V gives CDR1 SGDLS, CDR2 YYNGEE.